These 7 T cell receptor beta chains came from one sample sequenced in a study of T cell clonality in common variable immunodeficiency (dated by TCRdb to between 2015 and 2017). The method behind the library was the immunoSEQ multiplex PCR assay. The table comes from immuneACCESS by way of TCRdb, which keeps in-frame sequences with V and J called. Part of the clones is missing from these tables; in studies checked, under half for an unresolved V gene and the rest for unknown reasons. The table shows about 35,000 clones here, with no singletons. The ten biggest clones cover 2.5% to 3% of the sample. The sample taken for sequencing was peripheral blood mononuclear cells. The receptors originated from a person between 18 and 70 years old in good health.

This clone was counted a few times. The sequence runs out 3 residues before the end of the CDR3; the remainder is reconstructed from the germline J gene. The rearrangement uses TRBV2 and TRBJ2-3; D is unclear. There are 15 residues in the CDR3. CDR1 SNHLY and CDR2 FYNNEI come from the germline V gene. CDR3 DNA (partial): TGTGCCAGCAGAGACGGCGACACCCTCAATCAGCCG. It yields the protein CASRDGDTLNQP. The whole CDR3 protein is CASRDGDTLNQPQYF. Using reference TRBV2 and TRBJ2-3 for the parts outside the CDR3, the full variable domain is EPEVTQTPSHQVTQMGQEVILRCVPISNHLYFYWYRQILGQKVEFLVSFYNNEISEKSEIFDDQFSVERPDGSNFTLKIRSTKLEDSAMYFCASRDGDTLNQPQYFGPGTRLTVL.

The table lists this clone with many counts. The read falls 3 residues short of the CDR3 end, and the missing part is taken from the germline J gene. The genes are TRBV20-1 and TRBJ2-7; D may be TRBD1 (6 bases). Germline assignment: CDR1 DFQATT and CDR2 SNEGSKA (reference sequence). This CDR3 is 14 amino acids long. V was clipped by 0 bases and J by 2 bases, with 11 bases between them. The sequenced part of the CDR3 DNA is TGCAGTGCTAGAGACAGGGGCCAACCCTACGAG. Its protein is CSARDRGQPYE. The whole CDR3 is CSARDRGQPYEQYF.

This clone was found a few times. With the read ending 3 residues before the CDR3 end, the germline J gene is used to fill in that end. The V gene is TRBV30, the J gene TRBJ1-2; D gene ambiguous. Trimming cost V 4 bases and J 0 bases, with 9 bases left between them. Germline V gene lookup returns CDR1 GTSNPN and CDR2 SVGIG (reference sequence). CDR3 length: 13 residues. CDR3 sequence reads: CAWIPNPNYGYTF. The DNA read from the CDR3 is TGTGCCTGGATTCCAAATCCTAACTATGGC.

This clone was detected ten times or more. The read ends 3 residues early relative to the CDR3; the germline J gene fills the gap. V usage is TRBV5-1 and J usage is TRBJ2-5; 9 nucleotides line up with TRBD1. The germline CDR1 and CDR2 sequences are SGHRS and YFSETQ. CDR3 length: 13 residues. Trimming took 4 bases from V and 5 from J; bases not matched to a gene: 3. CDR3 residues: CASSGQGYETQYF. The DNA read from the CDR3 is TGCGCCAGCAGCGGACAGGGGTACGAGACC.

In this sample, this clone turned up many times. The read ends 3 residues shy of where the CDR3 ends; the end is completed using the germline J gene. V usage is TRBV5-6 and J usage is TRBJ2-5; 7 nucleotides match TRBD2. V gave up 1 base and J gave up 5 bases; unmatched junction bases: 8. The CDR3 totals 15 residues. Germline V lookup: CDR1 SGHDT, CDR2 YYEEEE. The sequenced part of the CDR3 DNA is TGTGCCAGCAGCTTGCGGGGGAGGGGTGTTGAGACC. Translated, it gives CASSLRGRGVET. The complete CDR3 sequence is CASSLRGRGVETQYF.

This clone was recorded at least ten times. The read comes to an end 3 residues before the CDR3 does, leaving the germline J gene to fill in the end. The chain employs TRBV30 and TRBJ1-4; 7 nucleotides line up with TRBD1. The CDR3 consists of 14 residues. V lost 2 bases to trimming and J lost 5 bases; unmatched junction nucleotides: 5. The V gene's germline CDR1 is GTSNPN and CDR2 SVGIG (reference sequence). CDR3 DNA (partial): TGTGCCTGGAGTAAGACAGGGATGAATGAAAAA. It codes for CAWSKTGMNEK. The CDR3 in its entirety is CAWSKTGMNEKLFF.

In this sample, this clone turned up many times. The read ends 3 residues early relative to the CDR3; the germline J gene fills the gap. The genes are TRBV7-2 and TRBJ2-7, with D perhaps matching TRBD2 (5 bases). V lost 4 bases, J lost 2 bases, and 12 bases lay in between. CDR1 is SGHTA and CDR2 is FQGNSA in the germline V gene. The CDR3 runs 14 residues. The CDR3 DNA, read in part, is TGTGCCAGCAGCTCCCGGACTGGGACCTACGAG. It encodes CASSSRTGTYE. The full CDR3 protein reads CASSSRTGTYEQYF.